This entry lists 7 T cell receptor beta chains sequenced from one sample in a study of blood T cell repertoires in COVID-19. Using immunoSEQ multiplex PCR, the repertoire was profiled, and TCRdb retains in-frame clones only, with some absent. The sample contains just under 150,000 clones, around 83% of which appear only once. The material sequenced was peripheral blood. All receptors come from a human donor with acute or convalescent COVID-19. The donor label of this sample is uncertain.

The V and J genes are TRBV12-3 or TRBV12-4 and TRBJ1-1; 7 bases are a match to TRBD1. V lost 4 bases and J lost 3; bases outside the gene matches: 2. There are 13 residues in the CDR3. CDR3 coding DNA: TGTGCCAGCAGTTCCGACAGGGACACTGAAGCTTTCTTT. It codes for CASSSDRDTEAFF.

The CDR3 DNA follows: TGTGCCAGCCGGAGGACAGGCGGGGTCTACGAGCAGTACGTC. Translated: CASRRTGGVYEQYV. This sequence joins TRBV6-5 and TRBJ2-7; possible D gene TRBD1, 7 bases. The CDR3 has 14 residues. Germline-derived CDR1 and CDR2 are MNHEY and SVGAGI. V lost 8 bases and J lost 3, with 17 bases in between.

This chain links TRBV9 with TRBJ1-5; D not resolved. Deletions cut 0 bases from V and 9 bases from J, with 10 bases between. The CDR3 is 13 residues long. The V gene's germline CDR1 is SGDLS and CDR2 YYNGEE. CDR3 coding DNA: TGTGCCAGCAGCGTAGGTCCCGGTGGGCCCCAGCATTTT. This codes for CASSVGPGGPQHF.

In this sample, this clone turned up once. CDR3 DNA: TGTGCCAGCAGTTACGGGACAGGGGGTGAGCAGCCCCAGCATTTT. Translation: CASSYGTGGEQPQHF. The gene calls are TRBV6-2 or TRBV6-3 and TRBJ1-5, with TRBD1 matching over 11 bases. Losses at the gene ends were 2 bases for V and 7 bases for J; bases not matched to a gene: 4. Germline V gene sequence: CDR1 MNHEY, CDR2 SVGEGT. CDR3 size: 15 residues.

This chain connects TRBV7-8 to TRBJ1-3; 7 bases are a match to TRBD1. CDR1 and CDR2 (germline): SGHVS, FQNEAQ. The CDR3 totals 13 residues. With 0 bases clipped from V and 13 bases from J, the junction kept 6 bases outside the gene matches. The CDR3 is CASSLAQGGFIYF. CDR3 nucleotides: TGTGCCAGCAGCTTAGCCCAGGGGGGATTTATATATTTT.

V gene TRBV25-1 combines with J gene TRBJ2-1; TRBD1 might be the D (6 bases). Germline CDR1 MGHDK, CDR2 SYGVNS. The CDR3 runs 15 residues. With 2 bases removed from V and 4 bases from J, the gap between germline ends came to 12 bases. The CDR3 DNA sequence: TGTGCCAGCAGTGAACCCCCCGGACAGTACAATGAGCAGTTCTTC. This gives the protein CASSEPPGQYNEQFF.

This chain links TRBV2 with TRBJ1-5, with 7 nucleotides matching TRBD1. The CDR3 totals 15 residues. From germline, CDR1 is SNHLY and CDR2 FYNNEI. Trimming took 5 bases from V and 4 from J; bases not matched to a gene: 8. The CDR3 region is CASSNRDSGNQPQHF. CDR3 in DNA: TGTGCCAGCAGTAATAGGGACAGTGGTAATCAGCCCCAGCATTTT.